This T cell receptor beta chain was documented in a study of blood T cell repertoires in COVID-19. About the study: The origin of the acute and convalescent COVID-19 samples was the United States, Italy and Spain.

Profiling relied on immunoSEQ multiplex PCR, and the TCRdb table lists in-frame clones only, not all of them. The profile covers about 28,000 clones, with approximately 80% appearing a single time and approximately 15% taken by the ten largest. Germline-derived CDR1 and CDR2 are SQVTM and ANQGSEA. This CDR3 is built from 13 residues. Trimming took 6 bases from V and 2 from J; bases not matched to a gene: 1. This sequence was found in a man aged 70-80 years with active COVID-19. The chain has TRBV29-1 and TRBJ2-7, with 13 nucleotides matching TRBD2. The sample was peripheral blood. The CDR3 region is CSVGLAGAYEQYF. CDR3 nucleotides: TGCAGCGTAGGACTAGCGGGGGCCTACGAGCAGTACTTC.